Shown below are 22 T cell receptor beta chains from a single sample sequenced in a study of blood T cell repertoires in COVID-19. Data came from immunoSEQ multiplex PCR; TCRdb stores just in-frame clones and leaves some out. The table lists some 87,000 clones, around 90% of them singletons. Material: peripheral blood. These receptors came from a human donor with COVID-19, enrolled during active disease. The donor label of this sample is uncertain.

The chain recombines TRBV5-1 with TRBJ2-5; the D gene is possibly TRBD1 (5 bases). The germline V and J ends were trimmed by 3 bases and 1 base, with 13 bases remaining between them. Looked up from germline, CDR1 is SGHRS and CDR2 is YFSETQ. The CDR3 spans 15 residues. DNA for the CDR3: TGCGCCAGCAGCTCACAGGCTGGGGTCCAAGAGACCCAGTACTTC. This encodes CASSSQAGVQETQYF.

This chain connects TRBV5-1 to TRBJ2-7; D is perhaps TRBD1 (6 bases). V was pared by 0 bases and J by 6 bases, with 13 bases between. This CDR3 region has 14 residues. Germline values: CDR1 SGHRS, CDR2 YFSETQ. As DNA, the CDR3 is TGCGCCAGCAGCTTGGAAATGACAGGAGGCGAGCAGTACTTC. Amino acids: CASSLEMTGGEQYF.

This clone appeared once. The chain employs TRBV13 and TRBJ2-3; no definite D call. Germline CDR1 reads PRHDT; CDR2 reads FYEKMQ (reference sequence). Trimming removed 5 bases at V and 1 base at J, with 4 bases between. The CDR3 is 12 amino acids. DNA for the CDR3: TGTGCCAGCAGCCTCCGCACAGATACGCAGTATTTT. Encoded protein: CASSLRTDTQYF.

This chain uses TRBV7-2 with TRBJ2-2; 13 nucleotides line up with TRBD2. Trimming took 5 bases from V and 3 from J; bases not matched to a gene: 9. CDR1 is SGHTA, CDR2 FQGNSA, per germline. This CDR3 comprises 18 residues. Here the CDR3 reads CASSQRTSGGHHTGELFF. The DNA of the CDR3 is TGTGCCAGCAGCCAACGGACTAGCGGGGGACATCACACCGGGGAGCTGTTTTTT.

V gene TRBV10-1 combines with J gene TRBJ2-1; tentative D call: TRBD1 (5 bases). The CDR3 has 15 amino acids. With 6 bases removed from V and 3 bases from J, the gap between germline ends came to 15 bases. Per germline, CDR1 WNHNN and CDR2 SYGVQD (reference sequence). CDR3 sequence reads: CASSLRAGNYNEQFF. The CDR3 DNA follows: TGCGCCAGCAGCCTAAGGGCAGGGAACTACAATGAGCAGTTCTTC.

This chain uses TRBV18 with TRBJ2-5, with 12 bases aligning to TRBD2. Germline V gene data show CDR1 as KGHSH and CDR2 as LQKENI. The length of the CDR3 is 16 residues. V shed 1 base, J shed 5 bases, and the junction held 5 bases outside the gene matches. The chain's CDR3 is CASSPRLAGGSETQYF. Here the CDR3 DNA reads TGTGCCAGCTCACCACGTCTAGCGGGGGGGTCCGAGACCCAGTACTTC.

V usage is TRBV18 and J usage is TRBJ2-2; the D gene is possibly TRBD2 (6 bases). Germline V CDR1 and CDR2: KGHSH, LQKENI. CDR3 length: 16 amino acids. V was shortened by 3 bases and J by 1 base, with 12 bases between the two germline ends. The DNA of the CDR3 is TGTGCCAGCTCACCGGCCGGGACTGAGAACACCGGGGAGCTGTTTTTT. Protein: CASSPAGTENTGELFF.

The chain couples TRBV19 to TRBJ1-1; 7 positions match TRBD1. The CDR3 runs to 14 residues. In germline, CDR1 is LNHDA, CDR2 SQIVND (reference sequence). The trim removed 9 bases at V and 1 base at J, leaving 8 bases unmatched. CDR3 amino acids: CASRTGQSNTEAFF. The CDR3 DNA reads TGTGCCAGCAGGACGGGACAGTCGAACACTGAAGCTTTCTTT.

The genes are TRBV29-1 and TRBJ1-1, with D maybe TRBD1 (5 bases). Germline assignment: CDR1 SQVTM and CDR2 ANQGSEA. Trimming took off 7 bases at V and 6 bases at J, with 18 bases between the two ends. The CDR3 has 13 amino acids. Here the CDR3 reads CSAWQGPSAEAFF. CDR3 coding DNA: TGCAGCGCTTGGCAGGGCCCCTCGGCTGAAGCTTTCTTT.

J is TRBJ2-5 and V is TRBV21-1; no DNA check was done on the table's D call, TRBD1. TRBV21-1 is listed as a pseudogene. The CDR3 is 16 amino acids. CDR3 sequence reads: CASSKNTPESQETQYF. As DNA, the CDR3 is TGTGCCAGCAGCAAAAACACACCCGAAAGCCAAGAGACCCAGTACTTC.

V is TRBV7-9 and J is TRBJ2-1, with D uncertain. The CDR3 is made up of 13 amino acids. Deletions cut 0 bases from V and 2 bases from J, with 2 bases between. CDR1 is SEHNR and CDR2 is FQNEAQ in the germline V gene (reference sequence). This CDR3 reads CASSLATYNEQFF. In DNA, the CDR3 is TGTGCCAGCAGCTTAGCTACCTACAATGAGCAGTTCTTC.

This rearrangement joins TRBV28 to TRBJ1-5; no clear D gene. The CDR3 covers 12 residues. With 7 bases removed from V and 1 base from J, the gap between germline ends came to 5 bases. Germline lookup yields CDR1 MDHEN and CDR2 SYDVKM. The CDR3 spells CASKRSNQPQHF. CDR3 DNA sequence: TGTGCCAGCAAGAGGAGCAATCAGCCCCAGCATTTT.

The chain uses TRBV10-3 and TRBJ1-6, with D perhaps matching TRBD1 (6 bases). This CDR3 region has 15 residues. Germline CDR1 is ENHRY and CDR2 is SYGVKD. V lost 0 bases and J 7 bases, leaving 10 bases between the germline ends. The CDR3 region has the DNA TGTGCCATCAGTGAGTCGGCAGGGGCGAATTCACCCCTCCACTTT. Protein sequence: CAISESAGANSPLHF.

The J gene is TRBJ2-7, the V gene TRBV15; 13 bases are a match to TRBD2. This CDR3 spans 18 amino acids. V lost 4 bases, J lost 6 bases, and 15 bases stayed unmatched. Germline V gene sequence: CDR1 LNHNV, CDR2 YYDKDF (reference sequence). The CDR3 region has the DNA TGTGCCACCAGCACGTCGGGGACTAGCGGGAAGGTGGTCGGCGAGCAGTACTTC. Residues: CATSTSGTSGKVVGEQYF.

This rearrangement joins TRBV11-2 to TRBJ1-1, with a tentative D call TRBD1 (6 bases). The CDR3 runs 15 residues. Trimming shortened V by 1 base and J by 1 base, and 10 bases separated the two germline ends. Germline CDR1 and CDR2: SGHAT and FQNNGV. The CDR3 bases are TGTGCCAGCAGCTTAGGCGCAGGGGCGAACACTGAAGCTTTCTTT. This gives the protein CASSLGAGANTEAFF.

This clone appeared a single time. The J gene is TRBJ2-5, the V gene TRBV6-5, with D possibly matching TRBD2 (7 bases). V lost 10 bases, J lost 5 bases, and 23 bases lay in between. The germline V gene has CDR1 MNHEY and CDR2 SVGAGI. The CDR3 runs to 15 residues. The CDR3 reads CATTGRTRSVETQYF. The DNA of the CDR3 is TGTGCCACCACAGGGCGGACTAGGTCCGTGGAGACCCAGTACTTC.

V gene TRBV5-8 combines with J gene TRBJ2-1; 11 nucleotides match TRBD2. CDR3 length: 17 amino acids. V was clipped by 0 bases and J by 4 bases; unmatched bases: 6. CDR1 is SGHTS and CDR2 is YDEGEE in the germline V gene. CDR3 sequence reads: CASSLEEGTSGYNEQFF. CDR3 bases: TGTGCCAGCAGCTTGGAGGAGGGGACTAGCGGATACAATGAGCAGTTCTTC.

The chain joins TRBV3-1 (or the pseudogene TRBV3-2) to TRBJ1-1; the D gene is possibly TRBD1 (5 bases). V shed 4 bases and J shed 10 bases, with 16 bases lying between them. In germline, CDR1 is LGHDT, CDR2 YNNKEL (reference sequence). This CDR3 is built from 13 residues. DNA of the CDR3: TGTGCCAGCAGCCTCCCAAAGGGGCGGAGAGCTTTCTTT. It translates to CASSLPKGRRAFF.

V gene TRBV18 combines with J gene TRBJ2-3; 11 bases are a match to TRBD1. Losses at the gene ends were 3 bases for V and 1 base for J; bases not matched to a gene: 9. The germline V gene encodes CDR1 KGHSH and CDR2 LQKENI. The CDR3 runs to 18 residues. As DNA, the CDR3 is TGTGCCAGCTCACCGCAGATGCCGGGACAGGGGGGCACAGATACGCAGTATTTT. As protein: CASSPQMPGQGGTDTQYF.

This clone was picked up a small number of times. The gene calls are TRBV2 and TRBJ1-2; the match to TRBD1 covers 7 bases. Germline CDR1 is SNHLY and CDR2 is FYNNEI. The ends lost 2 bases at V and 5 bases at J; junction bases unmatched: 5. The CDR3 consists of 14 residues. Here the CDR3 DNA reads TGTGCCAGCAGTGAACAAGGGGGCGAGTATGGCTACACCTTC. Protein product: CASSEQGGEYGYTF.

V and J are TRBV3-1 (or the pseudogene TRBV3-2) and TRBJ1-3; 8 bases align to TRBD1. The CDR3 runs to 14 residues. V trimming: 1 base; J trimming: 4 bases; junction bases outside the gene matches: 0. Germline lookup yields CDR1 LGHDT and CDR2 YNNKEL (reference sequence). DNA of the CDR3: TGTGCCAGCAGCCAAGGGGACAGGGGAAACACCATATATTTT. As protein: CASSQGDRGNTIYF.

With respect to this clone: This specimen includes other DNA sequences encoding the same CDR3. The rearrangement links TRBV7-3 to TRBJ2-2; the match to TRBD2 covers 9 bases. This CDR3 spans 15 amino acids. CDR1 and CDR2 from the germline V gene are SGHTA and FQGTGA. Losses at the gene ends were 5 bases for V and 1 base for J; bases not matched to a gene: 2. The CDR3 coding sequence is TGTGCCAGCAGCGTTAGCGGGGGGAACACCGGGGAGCTGTTTTTT. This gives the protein CASSVSGGNTGELFF.